Reported below is one TCR beta chain. Its antigen remains unknown. The authors ran a second PCR of roughly 6 to 12 cycles using a sample-barcoded 5' primer and a J-beta primer mix. Each of the samples gave a minimum of 2.5 million paired-end reads that contained CDR3. From the 5' RACE reads, TCRdb called clonotypes with MiXCR, one entry per CDR3 protein. The sample holds some 690,000 distinct CDR3 sequences, 20% to 25% seen once. This specimen comes from a study of blood T cells in healthy people across ages. Healthy Caucasian individuals from Russia aged roughly 6 to 90 served as donors. Study observations and caveats: It was held that diversity estimates obtained from one million T cells represented underestimates.

V lost 6 bases to trimming and J lost 6 bases, with 18 bases between them. The CDR3 loop spans 15 amino acids. The clonotype originates from a man aged 65-85 years in good health. V and J are TRBV12-3 or TRBV12-4 and TRBJ1-5; a possible D gene is TRBD1 (5 bases). Sequencing was carried out using blood. CDR3 nucleotides: TGTGCCAGCAGGGGTCCCCGGAGTGGGGGTCAGCCCCAGCATTTT. It translates to CASRGPRSGGQPQHF.